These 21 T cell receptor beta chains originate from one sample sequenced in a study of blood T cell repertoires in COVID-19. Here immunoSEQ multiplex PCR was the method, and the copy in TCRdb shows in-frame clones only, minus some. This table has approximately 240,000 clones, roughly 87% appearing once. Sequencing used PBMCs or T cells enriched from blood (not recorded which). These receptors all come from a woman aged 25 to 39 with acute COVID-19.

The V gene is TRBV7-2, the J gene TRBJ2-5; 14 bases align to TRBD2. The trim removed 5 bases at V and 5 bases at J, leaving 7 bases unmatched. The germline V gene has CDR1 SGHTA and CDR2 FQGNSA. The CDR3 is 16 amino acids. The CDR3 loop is CASSLEGTSGSETQYF. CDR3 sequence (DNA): TGTGCCAGCAGCCTTGAGGGGACTAGCGGGAGTGAGACCCAGTACTTC.

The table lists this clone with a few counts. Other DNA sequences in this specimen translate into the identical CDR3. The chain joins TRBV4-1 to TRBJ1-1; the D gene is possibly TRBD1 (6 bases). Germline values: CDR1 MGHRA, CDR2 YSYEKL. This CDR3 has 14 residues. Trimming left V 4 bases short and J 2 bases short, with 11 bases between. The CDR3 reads CASSLPRGNTEAFF. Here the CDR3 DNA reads TGCGCCAGCAGCCTGCCCAGGGGCAACACTGAAGCTTTCTTT.

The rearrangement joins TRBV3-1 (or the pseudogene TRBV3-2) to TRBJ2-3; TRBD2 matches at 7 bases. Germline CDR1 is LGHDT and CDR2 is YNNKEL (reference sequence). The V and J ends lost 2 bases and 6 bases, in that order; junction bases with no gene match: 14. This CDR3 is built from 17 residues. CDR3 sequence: CASSQMPSGDVEDTQYF. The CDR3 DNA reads TGTGCCAGCAGCCAAATGCCTAGCGGAGACGTTGAGGATACGCAGTATTTT.

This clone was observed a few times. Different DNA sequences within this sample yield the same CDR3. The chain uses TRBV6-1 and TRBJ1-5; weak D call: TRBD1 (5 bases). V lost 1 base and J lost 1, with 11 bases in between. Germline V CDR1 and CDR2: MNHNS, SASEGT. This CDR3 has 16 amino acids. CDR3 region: CASSEGGGGSNQPQHF. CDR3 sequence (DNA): TGTGCCAGCAGTGAAGGTGGGGGGGGGAGCAATCAGCCCCAGCATTTT.

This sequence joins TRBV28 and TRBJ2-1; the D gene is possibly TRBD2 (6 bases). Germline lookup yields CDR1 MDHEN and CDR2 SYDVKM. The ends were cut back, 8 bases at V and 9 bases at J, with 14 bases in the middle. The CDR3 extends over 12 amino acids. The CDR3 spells CASGGLLGEQFF. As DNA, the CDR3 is TGTGCCAGCGGGGGACTTCTAGGTGAGCAGTTCTTC.

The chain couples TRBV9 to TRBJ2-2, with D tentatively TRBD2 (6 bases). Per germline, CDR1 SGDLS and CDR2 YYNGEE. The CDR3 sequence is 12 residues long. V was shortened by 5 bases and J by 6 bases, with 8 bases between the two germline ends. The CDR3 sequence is CASRGLPGELFF. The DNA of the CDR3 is TGTGCCAGCAGGGGACTTCCCGGGGAGCTGTTTTTT. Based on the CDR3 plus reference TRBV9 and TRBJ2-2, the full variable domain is DSGVTQTPKHLITATGQRVTLRCSPRSGDLSVYWYQQSLDQGLQFLIQYYNGEERAKGNILERFSAQQFPDLHSELNLSSLELGDSALYFCASRGLPGELFFGEGSRLTVL.

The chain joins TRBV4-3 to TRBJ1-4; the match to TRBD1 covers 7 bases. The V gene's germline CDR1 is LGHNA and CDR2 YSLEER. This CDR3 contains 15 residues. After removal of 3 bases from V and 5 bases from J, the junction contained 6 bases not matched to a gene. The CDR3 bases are TGCGCCAGCAGCCAGGATCAGGGGGTGAATGAAAAACTGTTTTTT. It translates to CASSQDQGVNEKLFF.

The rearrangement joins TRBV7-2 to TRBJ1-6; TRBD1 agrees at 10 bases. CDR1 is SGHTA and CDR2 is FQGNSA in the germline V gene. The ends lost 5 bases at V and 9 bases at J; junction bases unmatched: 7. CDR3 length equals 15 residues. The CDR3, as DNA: TGTGCCAGCAGCAATACCGGGACAGGGGTTTCACCCCTCCACTTT. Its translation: CASSNTGTGVSPLHF.

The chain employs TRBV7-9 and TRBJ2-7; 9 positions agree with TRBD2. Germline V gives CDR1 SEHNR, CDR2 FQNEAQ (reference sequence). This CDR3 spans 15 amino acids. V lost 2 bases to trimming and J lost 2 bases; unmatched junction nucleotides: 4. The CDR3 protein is CASSLSSGRTYEQYF. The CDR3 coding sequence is TGTGCCAGCAGCTTATCCAGCGGGAGGACCTACGAGCAGTACTTC.

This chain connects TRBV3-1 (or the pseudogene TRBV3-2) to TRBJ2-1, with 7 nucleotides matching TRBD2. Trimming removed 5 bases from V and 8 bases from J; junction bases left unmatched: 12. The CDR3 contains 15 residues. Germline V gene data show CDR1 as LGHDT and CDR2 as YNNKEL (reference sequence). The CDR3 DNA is TGTGCCAGCAGCTATCGAGGGAGGGCCTGGGATGAGCAGTTCTTC. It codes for CASSYRGRAWDEQFF.

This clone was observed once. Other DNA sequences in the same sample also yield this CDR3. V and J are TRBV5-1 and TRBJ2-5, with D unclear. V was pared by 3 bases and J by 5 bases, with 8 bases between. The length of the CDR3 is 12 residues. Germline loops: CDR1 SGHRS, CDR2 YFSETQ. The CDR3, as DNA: TGCGCCAGCAGCTCCAGCGAGGAGACCCAGTACTTC. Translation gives CASSSSEETQYF.

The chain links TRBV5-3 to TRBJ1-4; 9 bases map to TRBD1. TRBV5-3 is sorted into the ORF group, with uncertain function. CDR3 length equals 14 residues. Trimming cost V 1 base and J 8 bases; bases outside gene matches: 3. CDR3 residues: CARSLYRGQEKLFF. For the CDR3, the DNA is TGTGCCAGAAGCTTGTACAGGGGGCAGGAAAAACTGTTTTTT.

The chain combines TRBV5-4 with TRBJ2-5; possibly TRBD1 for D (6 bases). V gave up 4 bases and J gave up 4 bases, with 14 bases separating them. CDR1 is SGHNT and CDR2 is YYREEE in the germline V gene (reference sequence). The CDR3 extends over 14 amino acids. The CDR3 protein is CASSPYQGGETQYF. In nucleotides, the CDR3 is TGTGCCAGCAGCCCCTACCAAGGGGGAGAGACCCAGTACTTC.

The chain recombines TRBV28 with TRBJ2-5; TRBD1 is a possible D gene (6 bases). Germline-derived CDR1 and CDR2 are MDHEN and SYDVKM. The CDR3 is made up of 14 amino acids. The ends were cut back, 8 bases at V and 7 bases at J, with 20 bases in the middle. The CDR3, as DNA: TGTGCCAGCGCCTTGCAGGGGTTATTAGTGACCCAGTACTTC. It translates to CASALQGLLVTQYF.

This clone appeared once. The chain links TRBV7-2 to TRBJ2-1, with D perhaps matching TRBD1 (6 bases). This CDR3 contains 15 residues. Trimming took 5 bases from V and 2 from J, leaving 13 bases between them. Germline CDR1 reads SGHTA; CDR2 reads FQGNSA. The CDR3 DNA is TGTGCCAGCAGCCCCTGGACAGAAACCTACAATGAGCAGTTCTTC. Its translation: CASSPWTETYNEQFF. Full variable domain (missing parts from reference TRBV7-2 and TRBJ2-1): GAGVSQSPSNKVTEKGKDVELRCDPISGHTALYWYRQSLGQGLEFLIYFQGNSAPDKSGLPSDRFSAERTGGSVSTLTIQRTQQEDSAVYLCASSPWTETYNEQFFGPGTRLTVL.

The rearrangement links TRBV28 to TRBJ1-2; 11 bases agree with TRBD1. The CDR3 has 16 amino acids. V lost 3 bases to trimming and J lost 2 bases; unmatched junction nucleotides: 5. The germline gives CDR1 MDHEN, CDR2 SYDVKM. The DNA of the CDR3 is TGTGCCAGCAGTTTCCCGGGACAGGGGGGCAACTATGGCTACACCTTC. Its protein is CASSFPGQGGNYGYTF.

The chain's CDR3 is CASSLALAAPYNEQFF. The CDR3, as DNA: TGTGCCAGCAGTTTAGCCTTAGCGGCGCCGTACAATGAGCAGTTCTTC. This chain joins TRBV28 and TRBJ2-1; tentatively, D is TRBD2 (6 bases). The CDR3 runs to 16 residues. The V and J ends lost 2 bases and 4 bases respectively, with 15 bases between them. Germline CDR1 MDHEN, CDR2 SYDVKM.

DNA for the CDR3: TGTGCCAGCTCTGGGGACAGTTCATATGGCTACACCTTC. Translating it yields CASSGDSSYGYTF. The chain is built from TRBV18 and TRBJ1-2, with TRBD1 identical over 7 bases. CDR3 length: 13 residues. The V segment lost 6 bases and the J segment 5 bases; nucleotides outside the gene matches: 6. Germline V lookup: CDR1 KGHSH, CDR2 LQKENI.

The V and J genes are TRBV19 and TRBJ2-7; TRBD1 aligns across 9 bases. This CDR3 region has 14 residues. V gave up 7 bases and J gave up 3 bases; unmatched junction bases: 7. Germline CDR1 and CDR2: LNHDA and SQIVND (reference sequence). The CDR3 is CASKVSTGGYEQYF. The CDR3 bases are TGTGCCAGTAAGGTGTCGACAGGGGGCTACGAGCAGTACTTC.

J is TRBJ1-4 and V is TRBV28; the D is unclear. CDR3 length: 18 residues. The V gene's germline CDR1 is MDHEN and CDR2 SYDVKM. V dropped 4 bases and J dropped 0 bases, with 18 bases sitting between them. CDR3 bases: TGTGCCAGCAGTTCAGAGGCCCACAAGACTTCAACTAATGAAAAACTGTTTTTT. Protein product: CASSSEAHKTSTNEKLFF.

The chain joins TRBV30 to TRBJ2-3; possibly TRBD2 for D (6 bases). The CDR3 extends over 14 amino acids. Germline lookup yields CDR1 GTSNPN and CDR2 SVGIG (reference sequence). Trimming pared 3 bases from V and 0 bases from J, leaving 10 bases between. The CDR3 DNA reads TGTGCCTGGAGGGGACTCACTAGCACAGATACGCAGTATTTT. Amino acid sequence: CAWRGLTSTDTQYF.